This entry is about one T cell receptor beta chain. There is no known antigen for this receptor. The record has no base qualities; no much larger clone is one base away. The CDR3 runs 15 amino acids, cysteine and phenylalanine included. The entry retains the CDR3 DNA only, 45 bases that are in frame from base 1. CDR1 and CDR2 are drawn from the germline V gene (reference sequence): MNHEY, SMNVEV. For this chain, trimming is 0 bases at the V end and 6 bases at the J end, and the number of junction bases without a gene match is 3. This entry belongs to a study of T cell changes during pregnancy in multiple sclerosis (dated by TCRdb to about 2019). Context from the whole study: The study examined how the T cell repertoire changed over the course of pregnancy in women with multiple sclerosis.

Library preparation employed the immunoSEQ multiplex PCR assay. This is the immuneACCESS table as TCRdb keeps it, with only in-frame sequences that have V and J called. A part of the clones is gone; compared with another copy, unresolved V genes explain less than half, and the rest is unexplained. In this sample the table shows roughly 100,000 clones, about 90% of which occur a single time. Jointly, the top ten make up around 3.1% of the sample. Recombination connected TRBV27 to TRBJ2-1; TRBD2 fits 9 bases in the junction. The material sequenced was peripheral blood, taken in the second trimester of pregnancy. This receptor was identified in a female donor with multiple sclerosis, enrolled in a pregnancy study. CDR3 region: CASSLSGTSRNEQFF. The nucleotides are TGTGCCAGCAGTTTATCGGGGACTAGCCGCAATGAGCAGTTCTTC.